This T cell receptor beta chain derives from a study of a mutant IDH1 vaccine in newly diagnosed glioma. Overall study context: The initiation of vaccination occurred 4-6 weeks after radiotherapy alone, or with temozolomide cycles. Earlier therapy was either radiotherapy, temozolomide, or both, and most got both. Study results and caveats: No link was apparently found between pseudoprogression and changes in top peripheral T cell clonotypes.

As to time point: week 23, last vaccination. Vaccinated patients received 300 ug of mutant IDH1 20-mer peptide per dose, with topical imiquimod. New IDH1-mutant, ATRX-lost WHO grade 3 or 4 astrocytomas occurred in donors. Assay used: immunoSEQ multiplex PCR; TCRdb lists only in-frame clones, some missing. Here the sample spans some 26,000 clones, 82% being singletons. As regards this clone: Its target is not known.

CDR1 MNHEY and CDR2 SVGAGI come from the germline V gene. Trimming shortened V by 5 bases and J by 3 bases, and 10 bases separated the two germline ends. CDR3 length: 14 amino acids. Here the sequenced sample was PBMCs, taken from a glioma patient whose treatment included an IDH1 peptide vaccine. The J gene is TRBJ2-2, the V gene TRBV6-5, with D possibly TRBD1 on 6 matching bases. The sequence was collected from a woman in her 30s with glioma. DNA of the CDR3: TGTGCCAGCAGTAAACCAGGGGACACCGGGGAGCTGTTTTTT. The encoded protein is CASSKPGDTGELFF.